The clone carrying this T cell receptor (beta chain) was seen more than once but under ten times. Antigen: not known. The data originate from a study of OX40 agonist ivuxolimab in advanced cancers. General study findings and limits: Among the lowest peripheral clonal expansion occurred in 0.1-3.0 mg/kg partial responders. Expanded clones tended on average to be more numerous among CD8+ T cells than CD4+. There was clonal expansion of CD4+ and CD8+ blood T cells by week 6 at 0.1 to 3.0 mg/kg.

Germline V gene lookup returns CDR1 MDHEN and CDR2 SYDVKM. V gave up 10 bases and J gave up 3 bases; unmatched junction bases: 14. The CDR3 consists of 15 residues. Sequencing was performed with immunoSEQ multiplex PCR; in TCRdb, only in-frame clones are kept and a portion is missing. The sample shows 60,000 to 65,000 clones, 80% to 90% of them seen only once. This clonotype was obtained from an adult with an advanced solid tumor such as melanoma, head and neck, liver or kidney cancer. Sequenced here: CD4+ or CD8+ T cells sorted from blood, sampled in a trial of the OX40 agonist ivuxolimab. V and J are TRBV28 and TRBJ1-1, with 7 bases lining up with TRBD1. For the CDR3, the DNA is TGTGCCAACGTACCCCTAAGGGGGCTAGACACTGAAGCTTTCTTT. This gives the protein CANVPLRGLDTEAFF.